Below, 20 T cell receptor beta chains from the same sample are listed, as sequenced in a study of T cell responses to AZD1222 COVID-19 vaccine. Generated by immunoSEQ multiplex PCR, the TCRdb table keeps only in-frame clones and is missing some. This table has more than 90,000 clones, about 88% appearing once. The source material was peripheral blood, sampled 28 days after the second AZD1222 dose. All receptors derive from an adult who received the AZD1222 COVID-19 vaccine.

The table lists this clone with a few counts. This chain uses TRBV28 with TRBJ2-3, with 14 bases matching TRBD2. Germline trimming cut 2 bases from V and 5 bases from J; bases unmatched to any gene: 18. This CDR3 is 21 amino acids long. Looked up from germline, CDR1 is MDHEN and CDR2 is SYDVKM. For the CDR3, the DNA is TGTGCCAGCAGTTTACCTACCCCCCCGACGACTAGCGGGAGGGTACAAGATACGCAGTATTTT. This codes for CASSLPTPPTTSGRVQDTQYF.

CDR3 residues: CASSLSAVSTYEQYF. The CDR3 DNA reads as TGTGCCAGCAGTTTAAGCGCAGTATCTACCTACGAGCAGTACTTC. The rearrangement links TRBV27 to TRBJ2-7, with unresolved D. Germline V gives CDR1 MNHEY, CDR2 SMNVEV (reference sequence). Trimming stripped 2 bases from V and 2 bases from J, with 13 bases between. CDR3 size: 15 residues.

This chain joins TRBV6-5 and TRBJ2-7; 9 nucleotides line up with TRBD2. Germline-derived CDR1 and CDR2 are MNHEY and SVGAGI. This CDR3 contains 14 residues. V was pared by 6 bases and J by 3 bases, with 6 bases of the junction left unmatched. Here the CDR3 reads CASRKTSGGYEQYF. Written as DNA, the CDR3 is TGTGCCAGCAGGAAGACTAGCGGAGGCTACGAGCAGTACTTC.

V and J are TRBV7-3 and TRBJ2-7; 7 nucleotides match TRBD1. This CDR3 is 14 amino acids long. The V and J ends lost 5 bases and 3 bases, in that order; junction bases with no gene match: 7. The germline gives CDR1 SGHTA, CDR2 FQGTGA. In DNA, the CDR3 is TGTGCCAGCAGCGCCACCGGGACAGACTACGAGCAGTACTTC. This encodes CASSATGTDYEQYF. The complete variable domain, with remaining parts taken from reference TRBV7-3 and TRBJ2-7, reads GAGVSQTPSNKVTEKGKYVELRCDPISGHTALYWYRQSLGQGPEFLIYFQGTGAADDSGLPNDRFFAVRPEGSVSTLKIQRTERGDSAVYLCASSATGTDYEQYFGPGTRLTVT.

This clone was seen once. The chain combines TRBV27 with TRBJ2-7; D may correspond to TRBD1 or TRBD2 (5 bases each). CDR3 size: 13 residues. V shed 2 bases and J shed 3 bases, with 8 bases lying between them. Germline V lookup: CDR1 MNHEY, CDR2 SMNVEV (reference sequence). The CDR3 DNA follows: TGTGCCAGCAGTTTAGGTGGGGGCTACGAGCAGTACTTC. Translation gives CASSLGGGYEQYF.

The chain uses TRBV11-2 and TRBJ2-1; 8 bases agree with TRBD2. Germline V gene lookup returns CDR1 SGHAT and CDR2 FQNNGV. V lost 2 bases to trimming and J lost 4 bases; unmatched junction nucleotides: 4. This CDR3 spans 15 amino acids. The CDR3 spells CASSLLGLGYNEQFF. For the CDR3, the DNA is TGTGCCAGCAGCTTATTGGGACTAGGTTACAATGAGCAGTTCTTC. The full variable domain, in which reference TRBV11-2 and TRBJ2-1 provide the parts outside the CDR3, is EAGVAQSPRYKIIEKRQSVAFWCNPISGHATLYWYQQILGQGPKLLIQFQNNGVVDDSQLPKDRFSAERLKGVDSTLKIQPAKLEDSAVYLCASSLLGLGYNEQFFGPGTRLTVL.

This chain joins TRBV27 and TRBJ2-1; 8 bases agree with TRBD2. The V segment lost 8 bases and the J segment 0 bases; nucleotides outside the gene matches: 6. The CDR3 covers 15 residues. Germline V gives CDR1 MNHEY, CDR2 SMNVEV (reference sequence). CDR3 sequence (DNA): TGTGCCAGCTTTCCCCTAGCGGGCTCCTACAATGAGCAGTTCTTC. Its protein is CASFPLAGSYNEQFF.

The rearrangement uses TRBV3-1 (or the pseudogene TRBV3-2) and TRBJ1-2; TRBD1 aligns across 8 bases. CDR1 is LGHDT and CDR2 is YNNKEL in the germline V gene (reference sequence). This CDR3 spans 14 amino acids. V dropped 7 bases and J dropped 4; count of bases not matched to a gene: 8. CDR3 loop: CASTAGGGIYGYTF. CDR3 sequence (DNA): TGTGCCAGCACAGCAGGGGGCGGAATCTATGGCTACACCTTC.

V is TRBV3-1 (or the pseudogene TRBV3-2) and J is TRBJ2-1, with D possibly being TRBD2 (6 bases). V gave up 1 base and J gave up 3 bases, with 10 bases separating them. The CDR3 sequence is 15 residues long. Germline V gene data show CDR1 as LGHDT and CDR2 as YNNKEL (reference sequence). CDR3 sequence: CASSQGPAGYNEQFF. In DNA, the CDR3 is TGTGCCAGCAGCCAAGGACCAGCGGGCTACAATGAGCAGTTCTTC.

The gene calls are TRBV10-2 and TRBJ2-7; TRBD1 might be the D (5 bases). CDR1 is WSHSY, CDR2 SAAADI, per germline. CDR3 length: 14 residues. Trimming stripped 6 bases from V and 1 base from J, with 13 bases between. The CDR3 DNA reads TGCGCCAGCAGCTCAGGACATAGGTCCTACGAGCAGTACTTC. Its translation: CASSSGHRSYEQYF.

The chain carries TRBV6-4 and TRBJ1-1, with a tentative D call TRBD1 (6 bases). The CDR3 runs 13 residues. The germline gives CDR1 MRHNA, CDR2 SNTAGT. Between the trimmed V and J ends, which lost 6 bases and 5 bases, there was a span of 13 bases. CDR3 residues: CASSITGSTEAFF. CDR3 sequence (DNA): TGTGCCAGCAGCATCACAGGGAGTACTGAAGCTTTCTTT.

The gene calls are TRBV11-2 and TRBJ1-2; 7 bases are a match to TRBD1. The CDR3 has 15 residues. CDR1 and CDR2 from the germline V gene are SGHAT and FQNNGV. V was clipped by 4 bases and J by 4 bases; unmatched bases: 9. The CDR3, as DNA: TGTGCCAGCAGCTATAGCCCCCGGGACAGCTATGGCTACACCTTC. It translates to CASSYSPRDSYGYTF.

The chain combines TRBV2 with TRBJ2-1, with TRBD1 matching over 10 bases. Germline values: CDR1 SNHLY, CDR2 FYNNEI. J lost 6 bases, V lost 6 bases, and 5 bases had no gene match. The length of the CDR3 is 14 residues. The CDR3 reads CASSDRGLANEQFF. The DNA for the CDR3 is TGTGCCAGCAGCGACAGGGGGCTCGCCAATGAGCAGTTCTTC.

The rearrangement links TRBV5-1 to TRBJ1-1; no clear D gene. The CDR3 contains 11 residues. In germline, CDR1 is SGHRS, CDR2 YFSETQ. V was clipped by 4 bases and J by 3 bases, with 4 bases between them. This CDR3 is CASSDYTEAFF. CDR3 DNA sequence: TGCGCCAGCAGCGACTACACTGAAGCTTTCTTT.

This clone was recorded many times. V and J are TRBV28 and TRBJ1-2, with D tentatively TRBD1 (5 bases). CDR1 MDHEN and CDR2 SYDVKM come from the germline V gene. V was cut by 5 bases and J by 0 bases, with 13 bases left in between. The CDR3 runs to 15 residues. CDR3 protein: CASSPFRGSNYGYTF. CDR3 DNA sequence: TGTGCCAGCAGTCCCTTCCGGGGCTCTAACTATGGCTACACCTTC.

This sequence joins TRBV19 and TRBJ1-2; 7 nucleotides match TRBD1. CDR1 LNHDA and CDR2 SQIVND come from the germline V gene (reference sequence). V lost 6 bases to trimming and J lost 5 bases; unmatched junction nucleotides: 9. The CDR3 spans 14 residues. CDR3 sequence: CASSLDRRGYGYTF. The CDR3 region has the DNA TGTGCCAGTAGCTTGGACAGGCGGGGGTATGGCTACACCTTC. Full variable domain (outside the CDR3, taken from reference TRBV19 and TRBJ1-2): DGGITQSPKYLFRKEGQNVTLSCEQNLNHDAMYWYRQDPGQGLRLIYYSQIVNDFQKGDIAEGYSVSREKKESFPLTVTSAQKNPTAFYLCASSLDRRGYGYTFGSGTRLTVV.

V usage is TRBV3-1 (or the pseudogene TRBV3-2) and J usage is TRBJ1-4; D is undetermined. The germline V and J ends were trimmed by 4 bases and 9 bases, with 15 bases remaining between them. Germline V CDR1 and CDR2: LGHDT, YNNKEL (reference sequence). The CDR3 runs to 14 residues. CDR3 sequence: CASSLRPSPQKLFF. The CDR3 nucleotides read TGTGCCAGCAGCCTCCGACCGAGTCCCCAAAAACTGTTTTTT.

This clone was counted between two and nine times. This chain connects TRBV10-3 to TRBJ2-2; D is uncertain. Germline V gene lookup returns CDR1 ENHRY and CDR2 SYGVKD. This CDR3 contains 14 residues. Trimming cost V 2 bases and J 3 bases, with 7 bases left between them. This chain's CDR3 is CAISEAPDTGELFF. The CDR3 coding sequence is TGTGCCATCAGTGAGGCCCCGGACACCGGGGAGCTGTTTTTT.

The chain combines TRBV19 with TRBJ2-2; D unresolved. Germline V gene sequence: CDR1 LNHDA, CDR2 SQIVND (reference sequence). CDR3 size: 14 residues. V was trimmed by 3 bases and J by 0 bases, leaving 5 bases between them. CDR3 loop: CASSMETNTGELFF. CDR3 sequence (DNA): TGTGCCAGTAGTATGGAAACGAACACCGGGGAGCTGTTTTTT.

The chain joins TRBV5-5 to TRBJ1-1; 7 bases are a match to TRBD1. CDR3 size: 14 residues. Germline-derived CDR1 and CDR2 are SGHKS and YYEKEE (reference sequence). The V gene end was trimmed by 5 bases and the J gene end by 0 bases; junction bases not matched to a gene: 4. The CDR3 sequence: CASRFGTVNTEAFF. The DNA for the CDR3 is TGTGCCAGCAGATTCGGGACAGTGAACACTGAAGCTTTCTTT.